A selection of T cell receptor beta chains follows, all from one sample in a study of shared clonotypes between healthy human individuals. TCRdb's table, derived via immunoSEQ multiplex PCR, lists solely in-frame clones and lacks some. The data show roughly 2 million clones, 90% to 95% seen once. Source material: naive CD4+ T cells sorted from blood. Receptors originate from a young man in good health. The CDR3 runs from the conserved cysteine through the conserved F or W. A D gene is named only where the DNA matches it firmly. For some rows the clone size is stated as once, few or many, or as a class when expanded; others skip it.

>TRBJ1-2|.|TRBV6-5|.
CATSTRAWGYTF
TGTGCCACCTCGACTCGAGCCTGGGGCTACACCTTC
>TRBJ2-5|.|TRBV29-1|.
CSVIGHHQETQYF
TGCAGCGTTATAGGACACCACCAAGAGACCCAGTACTTC
>TRBJ1-6|.|TRBV18|.
CASSPTEGRRSPLHF
TGTGCCAGCTCACCAACGGAGGGGCGTCGGTCACCCCTCCACTTT
>TRBJ1-2|.|TRBV5-1|.
CASSLVGSQLFYGYTF
TGCGCCAGCAGCTTGGTTGGATCACAGTTATTCTATGGCTACACCTTC
>TRBJ1-2|TRBD1|TRBV27|.
CASSFRDRVGYTF
TGTGCCAGCAGTTTCAGGGACAGGGTAGGCTACACCTTC
>TRBJ2-3|.|TRBV2|.
CASSLRGFSTDTQYF
TGTGCCAGCAGCCTAAGGGGTTTCAGCACAGATACGCAGTATTTT
>TRBJ2-7|TRBD1|TRBV19|.
CASSLQGREQYF
TGTGCCAGTAGTCTACAGGGGAGAGAGCAGTACTTC
>TRBJ2-3|TRBD2|TRBV9|.
CASSVAGGPSDTQYF
TGTGCCAGCAGCGTAGCGGGGGGGCCATCAGATACGCAGTATTTT
>TRBJ2-7|.|TRBV10-1|.
CASSEVPGLNTYEQYF
TGCGCCAGCAGTGAAGTACCAGGACTGAATACCTACGAGCAGTACTTC
>TRBJ2-2|.|TRBV11-2|once
CASSLAPERAGELFF
TGTGCCAGCAGCTTAGCTCCTGAAAGGGCCGGGGAGCTGTTTTTT
>TRBJ2-7|TRBD1|TRBV6-5|once
CASRRQGPNYEQYF
TGTGCCAGCAGACGACAGGGGCCCAACTACGAGCAGTACTTC
>TRBJ2-5|TRBD1|TRBV14|.
CASSQFIGTGVSETQYF
TGTGCCAGCAGCCAATTCATCGGGACAGGGGTTTCGGAGACCCAGTACTTC
>TRBJ2-3|.|TRBV4-3|.
CASSQGWGQVDRTDTQYF
TGCGCCAGCAGCCAAGGGTGGGGACAAGTAGATCGCACAGATACGCAGTATTTT
>TRBJ2-7|TRBD1|TRBV5-6|.
CASSPGTGVQRSYEQYF
TGTGCCAGCAGCCCAGGGACAGGGGTACAACGGTCCTACGAGCAGTACTTC
>TRBJ1-5|.|TRBV4-3|.
CASSQDTNQPQHF
TGCGCCAGCAGCCAAGACACGAATCAGCCCCAGCATTTT
>TRBJ2-1|.|TRBV28|.
CASSLGGPEYNEQFF
TGTGCCAGCAGTTTAGGGGGGCCAGAATACAATGAGCAGTTCTTC
>TRBJ2-7|.|TRBV18|.
CASSPASGEWGSYEQYF
TGTGCCAGCTCACCAGCCTCGGGGGAGTGGGGCTCCTACGAGCAGTACTTC
>TRBJ1-3|.|TRBV7-2|once
CASSKASGNTIYF
TGTGCCAGCAGCAAGGCCTCTGGAAACACCATATATTTT
>TRBJ2-7|.|TRBV7-4|.
CASSLVTLAGPNEQYF
TGTGCCAGCAGCTTAGTCACCCTGGCGGGGCCCAACGAGCAGTACTTC
>TRBJ2-7|.|TRBV5-4|.
CASSPGLYEQYF
TGTGCCAGCAGTCCGGGGCTTTACGAGCAGTACTTC
>TRBJ1-2|.|TRBV5-4|once
CASSDTVHYGYTF
TGTGCCAGCAGCGATACAGTTCACTATGGCTACACCTTC
>TRBJ2-5|.|TRBV18|.
CASSPLPLGTQYF
TGTGCCAGCTCACCACTTCCCCTTGGGACCCAGTACTTC